One and the same sample provided the 2 T cell receptor beta chains below, sequenced in a study of blood T cell repertoires in COVID-19. TCRdb's table, derived via immunoSEQ multiplex PCR, lists solely in-frame clones and lacks some. This sample yields just over 350,000 clones, of which roughly 87% are seen a single time; 2.5% to 3.5% belongs to the top ten. Sequenced sample: PBMCs or T cells enriched from blood (not recorded which). These receptors all come from a woman under 40 who had recovered from COVID-19.

The rearrangement uses TRBV4-1 and TRBJ1-6; D gene ambiguous. This CDR3 has 12 residues. Germline V gives CDR1 MGHRA, CDR2 YSYEKL. Trimming shortened V by 5 bases and J by 10 bases, and 9 bases separated the two germline ends. CDR3 region: CASSNPGSPLHF. Here the CDR3 DNA reads TGCGCCAGCAGCAACCCGGGGTCACCCCTCCACTTT.

The rearrangement links TRBV28 to TRBJ2-7; a possible D gene is TRBD2 (6 bases). The CDR3 extends over 15 amino acids. Trimming shortened V by 3 bases and J by 0 bases, and 12 bases separated the two germline ends. The germline gives CDR1 MDHEN, CDR2 SYDVKM. The DNA of the CDR3 is TGTGCCAGCAGTTTGGGGGGTGAAGTCTCCTACGAGCAGTACTTC. Protein product: CASSLGGEVSYEQYF.